This T cell receptor (beta chain) was observed in a study of T cells in Graves' hyperthyroidism and ophthalmopathy. Regarding the study as a whole: The majority of expanded thyroid clonotypes above 0.001 also appeared in blood.

CDR1 is DFQATT and CDR2 is SNEGSKA in the germline V gene (reference sequence). This CDR3 has 14 amino acids. The germline V and J ends were trimmed by 3 bases and 1 base, with 12 bases remaining between them. Exclusions: uncontrolled infection, other autoimmune disease, pregnancy, lactation. The authors obtained PBMCs from roughly 10 ml of fresh peripheral blood. The source material, RNA transcripts, was used to amplify TCR beta CDR3 regions. The study used the HTBI primer set for a first-round RT-PCR of the TCR CDR3. TCRdb independently ran MiXCR on the multiplex PCR reads; one entry per CDR3 protein. The data contain roughly 400,000 distinct CDR3 sequences, about 14% of them singletons. As for this clonotype: The target antigen is unknown. Just one base apart from a much larger clone, this may be a read error.

Sequenced: blood. The chain recombines TRBV20-1 with TRBJ2-5; D perhaps matches TRBD1 (6 bases). The source is a man aged 45-65 years with Graves' ophthalmopathy. CDR3 sequence (DNA): TGCAGTGCTAGCGCAGGGGTCATCCAAGAGACCCAGTACTTC. Translated: CSASAGVIQETQYF.